One sample yielded the 8 T cell receptor beta chains listed below, sequenced in a study of CD8+CD57+ T cells in acquired aplastic anemia. TCR beta VDJ combinations and CDR3 sequences were profiled from genomic DNA. TCRdb ran MiXCR on the reads and lists one entry per CDR3 protein. The repertoire includes approximately 65,000 distinct CDR3 sequences, 45% to 70% of them detected once, and about 2.5% sits in the top ten. The material sequenced was sorted CD4+, CD8+, or CD8+CD57+ T cells (not recorded which) from PBMCs. All receptors come from a human donor in good health, serving as a control.

This clonotype came up many times. V usage is TRBV5-6 and J usage is TRBJ2-3, with D perhaps TRBD1 (6 bases). The CDR3 is made up of 13 amino acids. CDR1 SGHDT and CDR2 YYEEEE come from the germline V gene. The V end was cut by 4 bases, the J end by 4 bases, with 10 bases between. The CDR3 spells CASSGRGADTQYF. The CDR3 coding sequence is TGTGCCAGCAGCGGCAGGGGAGCAGATACGCAGTATTTT.

The table lists this clonotype with many counts. This CDR3 is CASSLPAGDSYNEQFF. In nucleotides, the CDR3 is TGTGCCAGCAGCTTGCCAGCGGGAGACTCTTACAATGAGCAGTTCTTC. V usage is TRBV11-2 and J usage is TRBJ2-1, with 8 bases aligning to TRBD2. V lost 3 bases, J lost 4 bases, and 8 bases stayed unmatched. CDR1 and CDR2 from the germline V gene are SGHAT and FQNNGV. There are 16 residues in the CDR3.

The chain couples TRBV19 to TRBJ1-1; D is perhaps TRBD1 (6 bases). V shed 7 bases and J shed 2 bases, with 14 bases lying between them. The germline V gene encodes CDR1 LNHDA and CDR2 SQIVND (reference sequence). The CDR3 runs 14 residues. The CDR3 DNA sequence: TGTGCCAGTAAGGGGCAGGGGCCTAACACTGAAGCTTTCTTT. Translating gives CASKGQGPNTEAFF. Combining the CDR3 with reference TRBV19 and TRBJ1-1 gives the whole variable domain DGGITQSPKYLFRKEGQNVTLSCEQNLNHDAMYWYRQDPGQGLRLIYYSQIVNDFQKGDIAEGYSVSREKKESFPLTVTSAQKNPTAFYLCASKGQGPNTEAFFGQGTRLTVV.

The J gene is TRBJ1-3, the V gene TRBV24-1; D is ambiguous. This CDR3 contains 11 residues. The ends were cut back, 6 bases at V and 4 bases at J, with 3 bases in the middle. Germline-derived CDR1 and CDR2 are KGHDR and SFDVKD. This CDR3 reads CATSTGNTIYF. The CDR3 nucleotides read TGTGCCACCAGTACCGGAAACACCATATATTTT.

Many counts were recorded for this clonotype. The rearrangement uses TRBV24-1 and TRBJ2-1; the match to TRBD1 covers 8 bases. Trimming at V came to 7 bases and at J to 8 bases, leaving 6 bases not matched to a gene. The CDR3 contains 13 residues. Germline V gene sequence: CDR1 KGHDR, CDR2 SFDVKD. The CDR3 DNA follows: TGTGCCACCAGGGACAGGGTCTCAGATGAGCAGTTCTTC. Translated, it gives CATRDRVSDEQFF.

About this clonotype itself: Relative to the germline gene, one junction end is altered; a read error may explain this. The CDR3: CVSSESAGRETQYF. CDR3 DNA sequence: TGCGTCAGCAGTGAGTCGGCGGGTAGGGAGACCCAGTACTTC. This chain joins TRBV10-1 and TRBJ2-5; D is perhaps TRBD2 (5 bases). CDR1 and CDR2 (germline): WNHNN, SYGVQD (reference sequence). The CDR3 loop spans 14 amino acids.

The V call is TRBV19, the J call TRBJ2-7, with D unclear. V was cut by 0 bases and J by 5 bases, with 5 bases left in between. Germline lookup yields CDR1 LNHDA and CDR2 SQIVND (reference sequence). The CDR3 has 12 amino acids. CDR3 nucleotides: TGTGCCAGTAGTATAGATGAGAACGAGCAGTACTTC. As protein: CASSIDENEQYF.

This clonotype came up many times. This chain uses TRBV5-4 with TRBJ2-4, with 8 bases matching TRBD1. The CDR3 has 16 residues. V was pared by 3 bases and J by 4 bases, with 9 bases of the junction left unmatched. CDR1 SGHNT and CDR2 YYREEE come from the germline V gene (reference sequence). CDR3 amino acids: CASSSGQVSGKNIQYF. The DNA of the CDR3 is TGTGCCAGCAGCTCGGGACAGGTCAGTGGGAAAAACATTCAGTACTTC.